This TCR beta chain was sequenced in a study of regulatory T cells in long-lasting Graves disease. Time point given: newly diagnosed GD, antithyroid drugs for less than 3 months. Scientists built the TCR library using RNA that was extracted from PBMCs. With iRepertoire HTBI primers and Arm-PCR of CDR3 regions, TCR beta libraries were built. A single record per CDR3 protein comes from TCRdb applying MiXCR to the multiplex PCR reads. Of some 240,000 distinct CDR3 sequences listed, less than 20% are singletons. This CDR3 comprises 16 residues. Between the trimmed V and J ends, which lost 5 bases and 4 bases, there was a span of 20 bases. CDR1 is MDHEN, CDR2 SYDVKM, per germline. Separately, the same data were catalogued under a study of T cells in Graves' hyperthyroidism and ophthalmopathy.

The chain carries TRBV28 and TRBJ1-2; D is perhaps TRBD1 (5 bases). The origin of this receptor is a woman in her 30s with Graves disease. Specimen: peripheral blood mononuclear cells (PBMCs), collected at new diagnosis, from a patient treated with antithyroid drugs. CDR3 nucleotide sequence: TGTGCCAGCAGTGAGATTGGGGGGGGGTTGGCCTATGGCTACACCTTC. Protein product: CASSEIGGGLAYGYTF.